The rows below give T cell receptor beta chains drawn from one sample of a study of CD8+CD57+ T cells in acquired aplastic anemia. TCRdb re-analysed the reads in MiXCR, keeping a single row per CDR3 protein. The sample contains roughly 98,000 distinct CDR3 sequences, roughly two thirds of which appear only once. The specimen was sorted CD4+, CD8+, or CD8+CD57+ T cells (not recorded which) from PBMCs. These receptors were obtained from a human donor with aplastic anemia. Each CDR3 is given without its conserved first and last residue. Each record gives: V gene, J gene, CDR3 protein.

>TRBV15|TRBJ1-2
ATSRGENGYT
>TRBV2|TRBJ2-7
ASSRDRSLREQY
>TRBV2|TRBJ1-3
ASSGRYRSGNTIY
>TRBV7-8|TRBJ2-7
ASSLAPSGGYGQY
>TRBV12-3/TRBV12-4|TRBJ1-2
ASGGQAGEGYGYT
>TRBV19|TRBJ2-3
ASTGIGDTQY
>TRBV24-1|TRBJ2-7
ATSEPGGFEQY
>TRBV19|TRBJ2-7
ASSWGGRVDEQY
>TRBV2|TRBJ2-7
ASSGRSFGSYEQY
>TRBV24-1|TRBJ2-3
ATSDFWDQPDTQY
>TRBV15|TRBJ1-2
ATSRDRGRYGYT
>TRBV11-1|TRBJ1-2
ASSLGDRETGYGYT
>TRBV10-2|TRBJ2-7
ASRLGLGAYEQY
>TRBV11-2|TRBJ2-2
ASSLEAGDLTGELF
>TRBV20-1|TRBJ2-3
SARDRIISTDTQY
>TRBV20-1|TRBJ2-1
SASSMVASSSYNEQF
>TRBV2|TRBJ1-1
ASRGQGDTEAF
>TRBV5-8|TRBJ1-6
ATPRLGSPLH
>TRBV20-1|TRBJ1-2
SARVLVWGENGYT
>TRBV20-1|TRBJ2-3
SAEHSSGSTDTQY
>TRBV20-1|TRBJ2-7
SAGEAYEQY
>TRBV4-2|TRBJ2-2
ASSQAGSGDGAGGLF
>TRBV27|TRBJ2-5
ASSLMGTSRGETQY
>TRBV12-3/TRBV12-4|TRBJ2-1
ATGREQF
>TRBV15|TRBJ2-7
ATSRRQGYNEQY
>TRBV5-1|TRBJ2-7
ASSRDNSYEQY
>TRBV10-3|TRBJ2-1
AITGLAGGEQF
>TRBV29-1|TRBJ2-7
SVEVAGQGVTYEQY
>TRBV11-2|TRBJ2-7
ASSLGGVLWGLSDEQY
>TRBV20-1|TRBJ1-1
SATRPSVGEAF
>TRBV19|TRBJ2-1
ASSIPGGGNEQF
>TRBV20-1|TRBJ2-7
SASFGSGSYEQY